The 25 T cell receptor beta chains presented below share a single source sample, sequenced in a study of T cell repertoires in cytomegalovirus infection (dated by TCRdb to between 2018 and 2021). Sample treatment or condition, as interpreted from the label and publication: in vitro stimulation with specific CMV peptide epitopes to enrich CMV-specific T cells. These receptors have no known antigen. Sequencer: Illumina HiSeq 1500. TCRdb reprocessed the public reads (quality trimming at Q25 with fastp, clone calling with MiXCR) and kept in-frame beta chains. Rows with one shared CDR3 protein collapse into an entry with the most common genes and DNA. The sample has roughly 990,000 distinct CDR3 sequences on record, about 33% of them singletons. The top ten hold roughly 12% of the sample. Source: cultured CD8+ T cells from PBMCs, taken from culture after CMV antigen stimulation. The source of these receptors is a human donor in good health (CMV status not recorded). Some clones in this sample may be carry-over from other donors' samples.

The chain combines TRBV2 with TRBJ2-1; TRBD1 matches at 7 bases. With V trimmed by 2 bases and J by 2 bases, 6 bases remained unmatched. The CDR3 runs to 16 residues. Germline CDR1 reads SNHLY; CDR2 reads FYNNEI. CDR3 sequence: CASSERGTGAYNEQFF. In DNA form, the CDR3 reads TGTGCCAGCAGTGAAAGGGGAACAGGGGCCTACAATGAGCAGTTCTTC.

The gene calls are TRBV5-1 and TRBJ1-4, with D possibly TRBD1 on 6 matching bases. V lost 5 bases, J lost 14 bases, and 28 bases lay in between. Germline V lookup: CDR1 SGHRS, CDR2 YFSETQ. The length of the CDR3 is 16 residues. In DNA form, the CDR3 reads TGCGCCAGCAGTAAAGTTCCAGGGGCTCAACGAAAAATGCTGTTTTTT. This sequence encodes CASSKVPGAQRKMLFF.

This clonotype showed up many times. The genes are TRBV7-2 and TRBJ1-3; D possibly corresponds to TRBD1 (5 bases). CDR1 and CDR2 from the germline V gene are SGHTA and FQGNSA. Trimming shortened V by 2 bases and J by 5 bases, and 13 bases separated the two germline ends. The CDR3 has 15 residues. CDR3 region: CASSLIEGPRNTIYF. The CDR3, as DNA: TGTGCCAGCAGCTTAATCGAGGGACCGAGAAACACCATATATTTT.

The chain joins TRBV7-9 to TRBJ1-1, with 8 bases lining up with TRBD1. The trim removed 3 bases at V and 6 bases at J, leaving 6 bases unmatched. CDR3 length: 14 residues. From germline, CDR1 is SEHNR and CDR2 FQNEAQ (reference sequence). The CDR3 nucleotides are TGTGCCAGCAGCTTGGACAGGGTTGGGCCTGAAGCTTTCTTT. Amino acids: CASSLDRVGPEAFF.

This chain connects TRBV6-5 to TRBJ2-3, with TRBD1 as a possible D gene (5 bases). The V end lost 2 bases, the J end lost 3 bases, and 6 bases lay between the germline ends. The CDR3 is 13 residues long. Germline V lookup: CDR1 MNHEY, CDR2 SVGAGI. In nucleotides, the CDR3 is TGTGCCAGCAGTTACGCAGGGACAGATACGCAGTATTTT. Protein sequence: CASSYAGTDTQYF.

The chain is built from TRBV2 and TRBJ2-1, with a weak D call TRBD2 (6 bases). Trimming took 2 bases from V and 8 from J, leaving 10 bases between them. The CDR3 length is 13 residues. Germline V gene lookup returns CDR1 SNHLY and CDR2 FYNNEI. CDR3 protein: CASSEWGGDEQFF. The CDR3 DNA is TGTGCCAGCAGTGAATGGGGCGGGGATGAGCAGTTCTTC.

This clonotype turned up a few times. V usage is TRBV2 and J usage is TRBJ2-2; D is ambiguous. V was pared by 6 bases and J by 0 bases, with 8 bases between. In germline, CDR1 is SNHLY, CDR2 FYNNEI. The CDR3 spans 14 residues. The CDR3 loop is CASREEANTGELFF. CDR3 nucleotide sequence: TGTGCCAGCAGAGAGGAAGCGAACACCGGGGAGCTGTTTTTT.

The chain recombines TRBV5-1 with TRBJ2-2, with D possibly matching TRBD1 (6 bases). Per germline, CDR1 SGHRS and CDR2 YFSETQ. Trimming removed 4 bases at V and 2 bases at J, with 12 bases between. This CDR3 has 15 residues. CDR3 bases: TGCGCCAGCAGCGTGGACAGCTTCAACACCGGGGAGCTGTTTTTT. It codes for CASSVDSFNTGELFF.

J is TRBJ1-1 and V is TRBV12-3 or TRBV12-4, with D maybe TRBD1 (6 bases). The V gene lost 2 bases and the J gene lost 8 bases, with 12 bases spanning the gap. The CDR3 contains 13 residues. This CDR3 is CASSLKQGREAFF. The CDR3, as DNA: TGTGCCAGCAGTTTAAAACAGGGAAGAGAAGCTTTCTTT.

This clonotype was picked up many times. The rearrangement links TRBV7-8 to TRBJ2-7; tentatively, D is TRBD1 (5 bases). Germline V CDR1 and CDR2: SGHVS, FQNEAQ. Trimming left V 0 bases short and J 1 base short, with 10 bases between. The CDR3 is 15 residues long. The CDR3 DNA reads TGTGCCAGCAGCTTAGCTCTGGGGCCATCCTACGAGCAGTACGTC. Residues: CASSLALGPSYEQYV.

Remarks on this clonotype: Given a much more abundant clone one base away, this may be a read error. V and J are TRBV5-5 and TRBJ2-1, with D hard to call. The CDR3 has 10 amino acids. V was clipped by 5 bases and J by 9 bases, with 6 bases between them. CDR1 SGHKS and CDR2 YYEKEE come from the germline V gene (reference sequence). The CDR3: CASRWGEQFF. The DNA of the CDR3 is TGTGCCAGCAGATGGGGTGAGCAGTTCTTC. The full variable domain, rest sourced from reference TRBV5-5 and TRBJ2-1, is DAGVTQSPTHLIKTRGQQVTLRCSPISGHKSVSWYQQVLGQGPQFIFQYYEKEERGRGNFPDRFSARQFPNYSSELNVNALLLGDSALYLCASRWGEQFFGPGTRLTVL.

V usage is TRBV3-1 and J usage is TRBJ2-7; D is ambiguous. In germline, CDR1 is LGHDT, CDR2 YNNKEL (reference sequence). Between the trimmed V and J ends, which lost 1 base and 6 bases, there was a span of 7 bases. CDR3 length equals 12 residues. The CDR3, as DNA: TGTGCCAGCAGCCAAGGCCGGGCCGAGCAGTACTTC. Translated, it gives CASSQGRAEQYF.

Only a few counts were recorded for this clonotype. V and J are TRBV9 and TRBJ2-1; D call uncertain. This CDR3 spans 14 amino acids. The germline V gene has CDR1 SGDLS and CDR2 YYNGEE. Trimming removed 7 bases from V and 0 bases from J, with 11 bases in between. CDR3: CASLAVSSYNEQFF. The DNA for the CDR3 is TGTGCCAGCTTGGCAGTTAGCTCCTACAATGAGCAGTTCTTC.

This clonotype appeared a few times. The chain uses TRBV6-1 and TRBJ1-1; perhaps TRBD1 as D (6 bases). The CDR3 is 14 residues long. Trimming shortened V by 6 bases and J by 9 bases, and 20 bases separated the two germline ends. CDR1 and CDR2 (germline): MNHNS, SASEGT. CDR3 in DNA: TGTGCCAGCAGCCATTTGGGGGGCTTTGATCAAGCTTTCTTT. This translates into CASSHLGGFDQAFF.

The V and J genes are TRBV29-1 and TRBJ1-2, with D possibly TRBD1 on 6 matching bases. The CDR3 loop spans 12 amino acids. The germline V and J ends were trimmed by 4 bases and 3 bases, with 9 bases remaining between them. Germline loops: CDR1 SQVTM, CDR2 ANQGSEA. The CDR3 protein is CSVAGTHYGYTF. DNA for the CDR3: TGCAGCGTTGCTGGGACACACTATGGCTACACCTTC.

In regard to this clonotype: The germline gene is not matched at one end of the junction; a read error may be the cause. The genes are TRBV4-1 and TRBJ1-1, with 10 bases lining up with TRBD1. Germline V gene data show CDR1 as MGHRA and CDR2 as YSYEKL. CDR3 length: 19 residues. The CDR3 loop reads CASSQVKGQGFGMNTEAFF. The CDR3 nucleotides read TGTGCCAGCAGCCAAGTCAAGGGACAGGGGTTTGGGATGAACACTGAAGCTTTCTTT.

This clonotype was observed a few times. The V gene is TRBV7-9, the J gene TRBJ2-2; 7 nucleotides line up with TRBD2. The germline V gene has CDR1 SEHNR and CDR2 FQNEAQ (reference sequence). J was trimmed by 7 bases and V by 6 bases; bases with no gene match: 5. This CDR3 is built from 13 residues. The DNA of the CDR3 is TGTGCCAGCAGTCAGACTAGCCACGGGGAGCTGTTTTTT. Its protein product is CASSQTSHGELFF.

In this sample, this clonotype turned up a few times. This sequence joins TRBV11-2 and TRBJ2-2, with D maybe TRBD1 (6 bases). CDR3 length equals 15 residues. Germline CDR1 SGHAT, CDR2 FQNNGV. Deletions cut 1 base from V and 4 bases from J, with 10 bases between. In DNA form, the CDR3 reads TGTGCCAGCAGCTTAGCAGGGGATACCACCGGGGAGCTGTTTTTT. Amino acid sequence: CASSLAGDTTGELFF.

This chain links TRBV27 with TRBJ2-5, with 13 bases lining up with TRBD2. This CDR3 has 15 amino acids. Unmatched junction bases numbered 5, after V lost 4 bases and J lost 6 bases. CDR1 is MNHEY and CDR2 is SMNVEV in the germline V gene (reference sequence). DNA for the CDR3: TGTGCCAGCAGTTGGACTAGCGGGGGCCCTAAGACCCAGTACTTC. The encoded protein is CASSWTSGGPKTQYF.

The gene calls are TRBV12-3 or TRBV12-4 and TRBJ2-7; D is ambiguous. The CDR3 has 11 residues. The V gene lost 4 bases and the J gene lost 5 bases, with 6 bases spanning the gap. The CDR3 here is CASSSLDEQYF. CDR3 DNA sequence: TGTGCCAGCAGTTCCCTGGACGAGCAGTACTTC.

This clonotype was detected ten times or more. The chain employs TRBV7-9 and TRBJ2-5, with D perhaps matching TRBD1 or TRBD2 (6 bases each). CDR1 is SEHNR and CDR2 is FQNEAQ in the germline V gene (reference sequence). The V end was cut by 6 bases, the J end by 5 bases, with 22 bases between. There are 16 residues in the CDR3. The CDR3 DNA reads as TGTGCCAGCAGTTCCTCTGGAGGGGGGACCAGGGAGACCCAGTACTTC. Translation: CASSSSGGGTRETQYF.

The V call is TRBV7-9, the J call TRBJ2-1; D might be TRBD1 (5 bases). The germline V gene encodes CDR1 SEHNR and CDR2 FQNEAQ (reference sequence). This CDR3 is built from 13 residues. V was shortened by 7 bases and J by 5 bases, with 12 bases between the two germline ends. CDR3 nucleotides: TGTGCCAGCACCTATGCAGGGCACAATGAGCAGTTCTTC. This gives the protein CASTYAGHNEQFF. Complete variable domain (other parts from reference TRBV7-9 and TRBJ2-1): DTGVSQNPRHKITKRGQNVTFRCDPISEHNRLYWYRQTLGQGPEFLTYFQNEAQLEKSRLLSDRFSAERPKGSFSTLEIQRTEQGDSAMYLCASTYAGHNEQFFGPGTRLTVL.

The table lists this clonotype with many counts. The genes are TRBV12-3 or TRBV12-4 and TRBJ2-2, with TRBD1 matching over 9 bases. CDR3 length: 14 residues. V trimming: 5 bases; J trimming: 9 bases; junction bases outside the gene matches: 7. CDR3 residues: CASSLEQGAWELFF. The DNA of the CDR3 is TGTGCCAGCAGTCTAGAACAGGGGGCCTGGGAGCTGTTTTTT.

The chain is built from TRBV6-1 and TRBJ1-1; possible D gene TRBD1, 6 bases. CDR1 is MNHNS, CDR2 SASEGT, per germline. This CDR3 contains 15 residues. Trimming stripped 5 bases from V and 0 bases from J, with 13 bases between. CDR3 nucleotide sequence: TGTGCCAGCAGTAAACACAGGGTGATGAACACTGAAGCTTTCTTT. Its protein is CASSKHRVMNTEAFF.

This clonotype was observed many times. This chain uses TRBV7-6 with TRBJ2-1, with 9 bases matching TRBD2. The CDR3 is made up of 14 amino acids. Germline CDR1 and CDR2: SGHVS and FNYEAQ. The junction had 9 bases not matched to a gene; V was cut back by 5 bases and J by 10 bases. This CDR3 reads CASSRSGGPTEQFF. As DNA, the CDR3 is TGTGCCAGCAGCCGAAGCGGGGGGCCGACGGAGCAGTTCTTC.